This TCR beta chain comes out of a study of blood T cell repertoires in COVID-19. TCRdb's copy holds only in-frame clones and misses some; the assay was immunoSEQ multiplex PCR. The data show about 250,000 clones, 88% seen once. Participants, 18 to 89 years old, spanned some 23 US areas. Germline CDR1 and CDR2: SQVTM and ANQGSEA. V lost 5 bases and J lost 5, with 11 bases in between. The CDR3 covers 12 residues. Source material: PBMCs or T cells enriched from blood (not recorded which). The sequence derives from a woman between 40 and 55 years old who had been exposed to COVID-19. The chain recombines TRBV29-1 with TRBJ2-3; D ambiguous. CDR3 region: CSVSVLGDTQYF. In DNA, the CDR3 is TGCAGCGTTAGCGTCCTGGGAGATACGCAGTATTTT.